This T cell receptor (beta chain) was observed in a study of shared clonotypes between healthy human individuals. Broader study findings: Owing to a small donor count, the genetic and exposure-history diversity represented was limited.

CDR1 is MNHEY and CDR2 is SVGAGI in the germline V gene. CDR3 length equals 15 residues. After removal of 5 bases from V and 0 bases from J, the junction contained 3 bases not matched to a gene. Remarks on this clone: Antigen unknown.

Assay used: immunoSEQ multiplex PCR; TCRdb lists only in-frame clones, some missing. The sample carries 2 million to 2.5 million clones, approximately 96% recorded once. The chain combines TRBV6-5 with TRBJ2-2, with TRBD1 identical over 7 bases. Material: naive CD4+ T cells sorted from blood. The subset denotes: CD45RA+ positively selected. This sequence was found in a man aged 18 to 30 in good health. The CDR3 spells CASSGGQTNTGELFF. The CDR3 DNA reads as TGTGCCAGCAGTGGGGGACAGACGAACACCGGGGAGCTGTTTTTT.